The rows below give T cell receptor beta chains drawn from one sample of a study of T-cell reconstitution after alpha-beta-depleted transplantation in children. TCRdb reprocessed the PCR reads via MiXCR and lists one record per CDR3 protein. The sample lists approximately 500,000 distinct CDR3 sequences; over 9.5% were seen once. The source was PBMCs, collected before TCRalphabeta/CD19-depleted stem cell transplant. These TCRs come from a child younger than 10 with inherited bone marrow failure, due to receive a stem cell transplant. Each CDR3 is given with its conserved first and last residue. A D gene is named only where the DNA matches it firmly. Clone size is not always given. Where it is, it says once, few, many or a class for expanded clones.

V,D,size,J,CDR3,DNA
TRBV30,.,few,TRBJ2-5,CAWSVLGAEETQYF,TGTGCCTGGAGTGTACTTGGGGCAGAAGAGACCCAGTACTTC
TRBV19,.,few,TRBJ1-5,CASSTRGGYQPQHF,TGTGCCAGTAGTACCCGGGGGGGATATCAGCCCCAGCATTTT
TRBV28,.,many,TRBJ2-4,CASSLTFLRTVAKNIQYF,TGTGCCAGCAGCCTTACCTTTCTAAGGACTGTAGCCAAAAACATTCAGTACTTC
TRBV11-2,TRBD1,many,TRBJ1-1,CASSSLDRGDSTEAFF,TGTGCCAGCAGCTCACTGGACAGGGGGGACAGCACTGAAGCTTTCTTT
TRBV18,.,.,TRBJ2-3,CASSPPIVAGNTDTQYF,TGTGCCAGCTCACCACCAATTGTCGCAGGAAACACAGATACGCAGTATTTT
TRBV20-1,TRBD2,many,TRBJ2-2,CSAPLPLTSGRLGTGELFF,TGCAGTGCTCCTCTCCCTCTTACTAGCGGGAGATTGGGCACCGGGGAGCTGTTTTTT
TRBV10-3,TRBD1,many,TRBJ2-5,CAISGQGARETQYF,TGTGCCATCAGCGGACAGGGGGCGCGGGAGACCCAGTACTTC
TRBV4-1,.,few,TRBJ2-7,CASSQGLLAYEQYF,TGCGCCAGCAGCCAAGGACTGCTCGCCTACGAGCAGTACTTC
TRBV12-3/TRBV12-4,TRBD2,many,TRBJ2-7,CAISRQRGSSYEQYF,TGTGCCATCTCCCGCCAGCGGGGGAGCTCCTACGAGCAGTACTTC
TRBV20-1,.,many,TRBJ1-2,CSARTFDNNYGYTF,TGCAGTGCTAGAACCTTCGATAATAACTATGGCTACACCTTC
TRBV7-9,TRBD1,few,TRBJ1-1,CASSQDRGPTTNTEAFF,TGTGCCAGCAGCCAGGACAGGGGGCCGACCACGAACACTGAAGCTTTCTTT
TRBV5-1,.,many,TRBJ2-3,CASSLGLHSSTDTQYF,TGCGCCAGCAGCTTGGGACTACACTCTAGCACAGATACGCAGTATTTT
TRBV20-1,.,many,TRBJ2-7,CSAGRASLAYEQYF,TGCAGTGCTGGAAGGGCTAGTCTAGCCTACGAGCAGTACTTC
TRBV5-4,.,.,TRBJ2-2,CASSRGIGGPNTGELFF,TGTGCCAGCAGCCGCGGGATAGGGGGCCCGAACACCGGGGAGCTGTTTTTT
TRBV27,TRBD2,many,TRBJ2-7,CASSPGTSGRSKYF,TGTGCCAGCAGTCCAGGGACTAGCGGGAGGTCAAAATACTTC
TRBV10-3,.,many,TRBJ2-2,CAISEGTLTAGELFF,TGTGCCATCAGTGAGGGCACTCTCACTGCCGGGGAGCTGTTTTTT
TRBV6-5,TRBD2,few,TRBJ2-1,CASSYLAGGGNEQFF,TGTGCCAGCAGTTACTTGGCGGGAGGAGGTAATGAGCAGTTCTTC
TRBV18,TRBD2,few,TRBJ2-3,CASSPPVAGEYPDGTDTQYF,TGTGCCAGCTCACCACCGGTAGCGGGAGAGTATCCCGACGGCACAGATACGCAGTATTTT
TRBV4-3,.,many,TRBJ2-7,CASSPLGGGYEQYF,TGCGCCAGCAGCCCCTTGGGGGGAGGCTACGAGCAGTACTTC
TRBV4-1,TRBD1,many,TRBJ1-4,CASSLSGQTTNEKLFF,TGCGCCAGCAGCCTCTCGGGACAGACAACTAATGAAAAACTGTTTTTT
TRBV5-1,.,many,TRBJ1-2,CASSLRSGDYGYTF,TGCGCCAGCAGCTTGCGTTCAGGGGACTATGGCTACACCTTC
TRBV11-2,TRBD2,many,TRBJ2-3,CASSLDLAGVPDTQYF,TGTGCCAGCAGCTTAGATCTAGCGGGAGTGCCAGATACGCAGTATTTT
TRBV24-1,TRBD1,many,TRBJ2-3,CATSDPGQGTDTQYF,TGTGCCACCAGTGACCCGGGACAGGGGACAGATACGCAGTATTTT
TRBV28,TRBD2,many,TRBJ2-5,CASSTSDQETQYF,TGTGCCAGCAGTACTAGCGACCAAGAGACCCAGTACTTC
TRBV5-1,TRBD1,.,TRBJ2-7,CASSPGQGTDEQYF,TGCGCCAGCAGCCCGGGACAGGGGACGGACGAGCAGTACTTC
TRBV4-3,TRBD1,few,TRBJ1-5,CASSQGQGTGQPQHF,TGCGCCAGCAGCCAAGGACAGGGGACTGGACAGCCCCAGCATTTT
TRBV27,.,few,TRBJ2-3,CASSKWDTDTQYF,TGTGCCAGCAGTAAGTGGGACACAGATACGCAGTATTTT
TRBV7-9,TRBD1,many,TRBJ2-3,CASSLVGGTGPWQYF,TGTGCCAGCAGCTTAGTCGGGGGGACAGGGCCCTGGCAGTATTTT
TRBV7-2,.,few,TRBJ1-4,CASSLNSGREKLFF,TGTGCCAGCAGCTTGAACTCCGGACGCGAAAAACTGTTTTTT
TRBV30,TRBD1,.,TRBJ2-7,CAWSDRGAEQYF,TGTGCCTGGAGCGACAGGGGGGCCGAGCAGTACTTC
TRBV2,TRBD2,once,TRBJ2-7,CAGSGTPSELYF,TGTGCCGGTAGCGGGACCCCCTCCGAGCTGTACTTC
TRBV6-1,.,many,TRBJ1-1,CASTRYSADTEAFF,TGTGCCAGCACCCGATACTCGGCGGACACTGAAGCTTTCTTT
TRBV13,TRBD2,many,TRBJ2-5,CASNVAGVQETQYF,TGTGCCAGCAATGTAGCGGGAGTTCAAGAGACCCAGTACTTC
TRBV15,.,.,TRBJ1-1,CATSSPPDTADTEAFF,TGTGCCACCAGCTCCCCGCCGGACACCGCCGACACTGAAGCTTTCTTT
TRBV6-2/TRBV6-3,TRBD1,many,TRBJ1-2,CASSTDRLNYGYTF,TGTGCCAGCAGTACGGACAGGCTTAACTATGGCTACACCTTC
TRBV7-2,TRBD1,many,TRBJ1-4,CASSVDRGREKLFF,TGTGCCAGCAGCGTGGACAGGGGGCGCGAAAAACTGTTTTTT
TRBV7-2,.,many,TRBJ2-7,CASSLAGGRERYEQYF,TGTGCCAGCAGCTTAGCGGGAGGACGGGAGAGGTACGAGCAGTACTTC
TRBV5-1,.,many,TRBJ2-1,CAISLGAGVPYNEQFF,TGCGCCATCAGCTTGGGGGCGGGAGTGCCCTACAATGAGCAGTTCTTC
TRBV29-1,.,many,TRBJ2-5,CSVVGAQETQYF,TGCAGCGTTGTTGGGGCCCAAGAGACCCAGTACTTC
TRBV5-1,.,.,TRBJ2-5,CASSPGSGETQYF,TGCGCCAGCAGCCCAGGGTCCGGGGAGACCCAGTACTTC
TRBV12-3/TRBV12-4,TRBD2,many,TRBJ2-1,CASSGGLAAYNEQFF,TGTGCCAGCAGTGGGGGACTAGCGGCGTACAATGAGCAGTTCTTC
TRBV20-1,.,few,TRBJ2-3,CSASDSGTETGPQYF,TGCAGTGCTAGCGACTCCGGGACGGAGACGGGTCCGCAGTATTTT
TRBV27,.,many,TRBJ1-5,CASSLAKGHLGDQPQHF,TGTGCCAGCAGTTTAGCGAAGGGACATTTGGGGGATCAGCCCCAGCATTTT
TRBV6-5,.,many,TRBJ2-2,CASSYTETGFGELFF,TGTGCCAGCAGTTACACCGAAACCGGCTTTGGGGAGCTGTTTTTT
TRBV11-2,.,many,TRBJ1-6,CASSLRDLSSYNSPLHF,TGTGCCAGCAGCTTAAGAGACCTGAGCTCCTATAATTCACCCCTCCACTTT
TRBV19,TRBD2,.,TRBJ2-1,CASSGTSGGSYNEQFF,TGTGCCAGTAGCGGGACTAGCGGGGGCTCCTACAATGAGCAGTTCTTC